The source of this T cell receptor (beta chain) is a study of blood T cell repertoires in COVID-19. Overall study context: Samples of COVID-19 (acute and convalescent) were obtained from the United States, Italy and Spain.

Original processing notes: Estimation of nucleated cell counts was performed using reference gene primer amplification. This table comes from immunoSEQ multiplex PCR, and its TCRdb copy is limited to in-frame clones, with some not included. V and J calls plus clone size are reproduced from that table; the DNA served to infer D and trimming. The sample has some 140,000 clones, 78% seen once. This clone was seen ten or more times. The CDR3 is 12 amino acids. V was clipped by 10 bases and J by 5 bases; unmatched bases: 7. This TCR was recovered from a man aged 55 to 69 who had recovered from COVID-19. The material sequenced was peripheral blood. The chain combines TRBV23-1 with TRBJ2-5; 7 nucleotides line up with TRBD2. TRBV23-1 is recorded as an ORF, its role being uncertain. CDR3 nucleotide sequence: TGCGCCATCACGGGGGGTAGGGAGACCCAGTACTTC. It codes for CAITGGRETQYF.